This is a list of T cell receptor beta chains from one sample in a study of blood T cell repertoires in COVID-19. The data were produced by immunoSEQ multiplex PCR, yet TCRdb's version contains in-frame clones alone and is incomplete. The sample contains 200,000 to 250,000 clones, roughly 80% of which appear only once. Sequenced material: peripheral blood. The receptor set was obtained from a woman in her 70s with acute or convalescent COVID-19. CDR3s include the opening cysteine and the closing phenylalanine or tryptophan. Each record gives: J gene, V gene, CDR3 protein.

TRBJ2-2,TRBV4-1,CASSQDRTGGTGELFF
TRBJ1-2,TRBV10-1,CASGTAGPGYTF
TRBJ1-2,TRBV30,CGANYGYTF
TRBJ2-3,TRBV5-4,CASSFTGVTQYF
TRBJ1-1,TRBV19,CAAGGRTEAFF
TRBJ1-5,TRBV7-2,CASSLELNQPQHF
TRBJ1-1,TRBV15,CATSRRRQGTTNTEAFF
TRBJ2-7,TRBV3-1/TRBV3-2,CASSPSGGKLEQYF
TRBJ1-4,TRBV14,CASSQESVVLNEKLFF
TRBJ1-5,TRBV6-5,CASSPTGGRNQPQHF
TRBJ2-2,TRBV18,CASSPVRGNTGELFF
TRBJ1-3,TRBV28,CASSLSGNTIYF
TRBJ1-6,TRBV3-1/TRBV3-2,CASSQEYRDRPLHF
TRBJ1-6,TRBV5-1,CASSLSGQGLNSPLHF
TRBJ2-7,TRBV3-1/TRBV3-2,CASSQEGGAHEQYF
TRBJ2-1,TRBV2,CASSIYNEQFF
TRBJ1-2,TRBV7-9,CASSPRGGSYGYTF
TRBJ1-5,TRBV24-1,CATSGRDSASNQPQHF
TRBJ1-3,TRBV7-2,CASSLLSVKSSGNTIYF
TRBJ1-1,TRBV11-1,CASSEFGGFRTEAFF
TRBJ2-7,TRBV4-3,CASSHNARDEQYF
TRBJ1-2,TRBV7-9,CASSLTGFHGYTF
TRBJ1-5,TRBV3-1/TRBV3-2,CASSQGQGRSQPQHF
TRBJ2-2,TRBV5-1,CASSLGTNTGELFF
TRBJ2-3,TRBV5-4,CASSLGLAGGDTQYF
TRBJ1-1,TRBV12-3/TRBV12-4,CAVRRTANTEAFF
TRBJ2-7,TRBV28,CASSPGDPYEQYF
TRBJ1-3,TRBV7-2,CASSLVSLRAGNTIYF
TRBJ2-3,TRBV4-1,CASSQGLAGIDTQYF
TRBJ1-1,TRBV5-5,CASSYYPGTANTEAFF
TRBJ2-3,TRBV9,CASSALNPSTDTQYF
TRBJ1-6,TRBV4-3,CASSRQDRATHSPLHF
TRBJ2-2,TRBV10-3,CAIRGTSRGAGELFF